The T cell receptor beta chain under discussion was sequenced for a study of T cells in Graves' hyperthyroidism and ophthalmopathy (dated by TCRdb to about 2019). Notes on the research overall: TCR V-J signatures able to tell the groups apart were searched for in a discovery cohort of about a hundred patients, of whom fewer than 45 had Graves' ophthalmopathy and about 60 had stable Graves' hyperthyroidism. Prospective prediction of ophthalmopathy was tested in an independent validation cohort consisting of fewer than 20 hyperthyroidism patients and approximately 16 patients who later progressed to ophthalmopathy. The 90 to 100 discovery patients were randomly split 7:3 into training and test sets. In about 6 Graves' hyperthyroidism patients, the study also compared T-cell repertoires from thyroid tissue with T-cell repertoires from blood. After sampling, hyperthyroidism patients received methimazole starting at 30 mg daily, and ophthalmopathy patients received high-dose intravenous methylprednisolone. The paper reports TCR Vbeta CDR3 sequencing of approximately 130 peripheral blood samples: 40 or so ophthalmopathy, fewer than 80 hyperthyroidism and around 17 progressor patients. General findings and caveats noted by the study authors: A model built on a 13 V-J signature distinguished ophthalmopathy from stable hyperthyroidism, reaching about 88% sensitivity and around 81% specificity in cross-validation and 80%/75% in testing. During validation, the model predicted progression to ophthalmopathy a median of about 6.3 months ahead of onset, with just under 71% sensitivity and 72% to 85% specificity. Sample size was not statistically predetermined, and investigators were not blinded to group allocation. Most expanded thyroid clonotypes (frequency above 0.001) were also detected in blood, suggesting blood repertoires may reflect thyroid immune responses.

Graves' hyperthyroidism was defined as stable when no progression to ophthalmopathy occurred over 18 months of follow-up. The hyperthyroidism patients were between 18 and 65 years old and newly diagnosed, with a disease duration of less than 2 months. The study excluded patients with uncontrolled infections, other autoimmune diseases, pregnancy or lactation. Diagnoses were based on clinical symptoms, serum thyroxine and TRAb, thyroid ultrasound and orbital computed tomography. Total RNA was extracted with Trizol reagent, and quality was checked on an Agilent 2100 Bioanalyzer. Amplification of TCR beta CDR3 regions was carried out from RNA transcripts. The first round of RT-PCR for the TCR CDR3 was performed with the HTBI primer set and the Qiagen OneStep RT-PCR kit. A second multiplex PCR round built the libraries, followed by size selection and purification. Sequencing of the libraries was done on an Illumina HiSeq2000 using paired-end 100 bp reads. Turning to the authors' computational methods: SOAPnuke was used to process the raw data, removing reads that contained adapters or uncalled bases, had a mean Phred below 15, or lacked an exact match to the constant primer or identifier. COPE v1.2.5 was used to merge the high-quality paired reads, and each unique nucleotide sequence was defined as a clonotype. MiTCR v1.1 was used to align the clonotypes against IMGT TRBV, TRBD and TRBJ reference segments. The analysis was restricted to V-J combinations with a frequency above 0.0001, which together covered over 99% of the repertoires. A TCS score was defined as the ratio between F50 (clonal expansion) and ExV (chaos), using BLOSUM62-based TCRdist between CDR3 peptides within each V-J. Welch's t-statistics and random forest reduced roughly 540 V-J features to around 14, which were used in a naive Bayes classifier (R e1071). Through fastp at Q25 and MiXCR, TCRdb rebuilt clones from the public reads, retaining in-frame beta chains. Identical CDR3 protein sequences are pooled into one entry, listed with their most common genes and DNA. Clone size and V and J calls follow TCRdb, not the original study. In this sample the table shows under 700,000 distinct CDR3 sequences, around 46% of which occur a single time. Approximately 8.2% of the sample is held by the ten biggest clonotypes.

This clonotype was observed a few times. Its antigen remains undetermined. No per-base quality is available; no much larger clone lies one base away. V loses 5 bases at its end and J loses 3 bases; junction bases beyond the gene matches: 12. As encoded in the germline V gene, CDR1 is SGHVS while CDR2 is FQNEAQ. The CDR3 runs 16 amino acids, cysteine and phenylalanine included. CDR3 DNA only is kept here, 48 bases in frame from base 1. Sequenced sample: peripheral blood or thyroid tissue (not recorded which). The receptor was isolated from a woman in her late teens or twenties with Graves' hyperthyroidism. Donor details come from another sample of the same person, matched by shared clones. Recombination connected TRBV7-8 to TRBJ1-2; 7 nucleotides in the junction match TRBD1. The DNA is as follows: TGTGCCAGCAGCACCATTAGGGGCAGGGGGGACTATGGCTACACCTTC. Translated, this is CASSTIRGRGDYGYTF.